These 15 T cell receptor beta chains were sequenced from one sample in a study of blood T cell repertoires in COVID-19. Here immunoSEQ multiplex PCR was the method, and the copy in TCRdb shows in-frame clones only, minus some. The sample carries tens of thousands of clones, around 84% recorded once. Sequenced: peripheral blood. The receptors derive from a man older than 75 with acute or convalescent COVID-19.

The genes are TRBV19 and TRBJ1-6; 11 bases match TRBD1. J gave up 0 bases and V 6 bases, and 7 bases lay outside the gene matches. The CDR3 is 18 amino acids. CDR1 and CDR2 (germline): LNHDA, SQIVND (reference sequence). Here the CDR3 reads CASRTRTGGSSYNSPLHF. CDR3 DNA sequence: TGTGCCAGTAGAACCAGGACAGGGGGCAGCTCCTATAATTCACCCCTCCACTTT.

This rearrangement joins TRBV28 to TRBJ2-3; TRBD2 is a possible D gene (5 bases). CDR3 length: 13 amino acids. Between the trimmed V and J ends, which lost 8 bases and 1 base, there was a span of 10 bases. CDR1 is MDHEN, CDR2 SYDVKM, per germline. CDR3: CASFPGGTDTQYF. Here the CDR3 DNA reads TGTGCCAGCTTCCCCGGGGGCACAGATACGCAGTATTTT.

The V gene is TRBV6-5, the J gene TRBJ1-5, with 8 nucleotides matching TRBD1. With V trimmed by 6 bases and J by 5 bases, 6 bases remained unmatched. Germline V lookup: CDR1 MNHEY, CDR2 SVGAGI. The length of the CDR3 is 14 residues. The CDR3 nucleotides are TGTGCCAGCAGGCCAGGGGGCGACTATCAGCCCCAGCATTTT. Translation: CASRPGGDYQPQHF.

This clone was found once. The chain joins TRBV11-3 to TRBJ2-7, with D possibly TRBD1 on 5 matching bases. Germline CDR1 reads SGHNT; CDR2 reads YENEEA. The length of the CDR3 is 14 residues. The V and J ends lost 6 bases and 0 bases respectively, with 12 bases between them. The DNA of the CDR3 is TGTGCCAGCAGTACACAGGTGAACTCCTACGAGCAGTACTTC. Its translation is CASSTQVNSYEQYF.

The chain uses TRBV5-4 and TRBJ1-6, with D possibly being TRBD1 (6 bases). Trimming took 3 bases from V and 7 from J, leaving 8 bases between them. The CDR3 loop spans 13 amino acids. Germline V gene data show CDR1 as SGHNT and CDR2 as YYREEE (reference sequence). The CDR3 here is CASSSTGNSPLHF. The CDR3 DNA sequence: TGTGCCAGCAGCTCCACAGGGAATTCACCCCTCCACTTT.

This clone has only a few counts. V is TRBV7-2 and J is TRBJ2-7; D gene ambiguous. V was pared by 4 bases and J by 2 bases, with 3 bases between. The CDR3 consists of 11 residues. Germline-derived CDR1 and CDR2 are SGHTA and FQGNSA. CDR3 DNA sequence: TGTGCCAGCAGCTCAGCCTACGAGCAGTACTTC. As protein: CASSSAYEQYF.

The rearrangement joins TRBV19 to TRBJ2-7; 10 positions agree with TRBD1. There are 14 residues in the CDR3. Germline V gene sequence: CDR1 LNHDA, CDR2 SQIVND (reference sequence). V lost 4 bases and J lost 5; bases outside the gene matches: 5. DNA for the CDR3: TGTGCCAGTAGTACGACAGGGGGCACCCACGAGCAGTACTTC. This sequence encodes CASSTTGGTHEQYF.

The chain uses TRBV19 and TRBJ1-2; D may be TRBD1 (5 bases). Trimming stripped 8 bases from V and 4 bases from J, with 11 bases between. This CDR3 spans 12 amino acids. CDR1 is LNHDA, CDR2 SQIVND, per germline (reference sequence). The CDR3 spells CASADTGYGYTF. CDR3 DNA: TGTGCCAGTGCTGACACAGGCTATGGCTACACCTTC.

The rearrangement joins TRBV7-8 to TRBJ2-5; 10 bases agree with TRBD2. The V segment lost 0 bases and the J segment 3 bases; nucleotides outside the gene matches: 7. Germline V lookup: CDR1 SGHVS, CDR2 FQNEAQ. This CDR3 comprises 17 residues. CDR3 amino acids: CASSLARSSGRKETQYF. CDR3 sequence (DNA): TGTGCCAGCAGCTTAGCGCGTAGTAGCGGGAGGAAAGAGACCCAGTACTTC.

The chain has TRBV19 and TRBJ1-2; D might be TRBD1 (6 bases). The V gene's germline CDR1 is LNHDA and CDR2 SQIVND (reference sequence). The CDR3 covers 16 residues. Between the trimmed V and J ends, which lost 7 bases and 5 bases, there was a span of 23 bases. CDR3 bases: TGTGCCAGTAAAATGCAGGGGATGGGGCCCATATATGGCTACACCTTC. Translation: CASKMQGMGPIYGYTF.

The J gene is TRBJ2-7, the V gene TRBV7-9; D call uncertain. CDR1 and CDR2 (germline): SEHNR, FQNEAQ (reference sequence). The CDR3 contains 13 residues. V was cut by 5 bases and J by 7 bases, with 15 bases left in between. The CDR3 is CASSLEVSGEQYF. The CDR3 nucleotides are TGTGCCAGCAGCCTCGAGGTCTCTGGGGAGCAGTACTTC.

This chain joins TRBV30 and TRBJ1-5; TRBD1 agrees at 9 bases. With V trimmed by 4 bases and J by 4 bases, 2 bases remained unmatched. This CDR3 has 13 residues. The germline gives CDR1 GTSNPN, CDR2 SVGIG (reference sequence). The CDR3 DNA reads as TGTGCCTGGACGACAGGGGGAAATCAGCCCCAGCATTTT. This sequence encodes CAWTTGGNQPQHF.

J is TRBJ2-7 and V is TRBV2; 8 bases align to TRBD2. The germline V gene has CDR1 SNHLY and CDR2 FYNNEI. This CDR3 is built from 15 residues. V dropped 7 bases and J dropped 6; count of bases not matched to a gene: 14. In nucleotides, the CDR3 is TGTGCCAGCATCGGGAGGGGCCAACGAGTGGGCGAGCAGTACTTC. It specifies CASIGRGQRVGEQYF.

This rearrangement joins TRBV6-4 to TRBJ1-2; D is unresolved. The germline CDR1 and CDR2 sequences are MRHNA and SNTAGT. Trimming removed 6 bases at V and 3 bases at J, with 17 bases between. CDR3 size: 15 residues. The CDR3 DNA follows: TGTGCCAGCAGCCAATCACCCCAGGCCGACTATGGCTACACCTTC. Protein product: CASSQSPQADYGYTF.

The chain links TRBV19 to TRBJ1-1, with 7 bases that match TRBD1. This CDR3 spans 13 amino acids. V was pared by 5 bases and J by 5 bases, with 5 bases of the junction left unmatched. Germline CDR1 LNHDA, CDR2 SQIVND (reference sequence). The CDR3 bases are TGTGCCAGTAGTTCTCAACAGGGGACTGAAGCTTTCTTT. Its translation is CASSSQQGTEAFF.